This T cell receptor (beta chain) is from a study of shared clonotypes between healthy human individuals. V was trimmed by 2 bases and J by 6 bases, leaving 10 bases between them. Germline-derived CDR1 and CDR2 are MDHEN and SYDVKM. There are 13 residues in the CDR3. Sequencing used immunoSEQ multiplex PCR; TCRdb keeps in-frame clones, though not all of them. Of over a million clones listed, roughly 96% are singletons. Study findings and constraints: With a handful of donors compared, 5% to 5.5% of naive CD4 clonotypes were shared.

As regards this clone: The antigen remains unidentified.

This receptor was identified in a man aged 25 to 40 in good health. The chain carries TRBV28 and TRBJ1-1, with no clear D. The specimen was naive CD4+ T cells sorted from blood. Subset given: CD45RA+ positively selected. CDR3 DNA sequence: TGTGCCAGCAGTTTACGGGGAGCCTCTGAAGCTTTCTTT. This encodes CASSLRGASEAFF.